The T cell receptor (beta chain) described here comes from a study of spatial heterogeneity in lung cancer. A distinct unique molecular identifier was carried by each TCR cDNA molecule. One entry per CDR3 protein, called by TCRdb with MiXCR from the 5' RACE reads. In the table there are about 52,000 distinct CDR3 sequences, less than 9.5% of which are singletons. This clonotype was recorded a few times. Its specificity is not known. The time point: blood at routine non-recurrence follow-up after resection. Sequencing was performed on whole RNA extracted from tumor and nontumor lung tissue, or from frozen PBMC, and the material was left unsorted. General study points: Resection blood, more than follow-up blood, showed ubiquitous expanded tumor TCRs.

The sequence came from a female donor with early-stage non-small cell lung cancer. The sample was PBMCs, taken at follow-up.

Written as DNA, the CDR3 is TGTGCCAGCAGCTTAGTTCAGGGGGCGAGCTATGGCTACACCTTC. Translation: CASSLVQGASYGYTF. The chain is built from TRBV7-2 and TRBJ1-2; 8 bases line up with TRBD1. CDR1 and CDR2 from the germline V gene are SGHTA and FQGNSA. V trimming: 1 base; J trimming: 4 bases; junction bases outside the gene matches: 5. The CDR3 extends over 15 amino acids.